These T cell receptor beta chains were read from a single sample in a study of OX40 agonist ivuxolimab in advanced cancers. Only in-frame clones appear in the TCRdb table, and some are missing; sequencing was by immunoSEQ multiplex PCR. Of about 67,000 clones in the sample, approximately 90% were seen once. The source was CD4+ or CD8+ T cells sorted from blood, collected in a trial of the OX40 agonist ivuxolimab. The receptors originated from an adult with an advanced solid tumor such as melanoma, head and neck, liver or kidney cancer. CDR3s include the opening cysteine and the closing phenylalanine or tryptophan. The D gene is left open where the match is weak. Only some rows state a clone size, as once, few, many or a class for expanded clones.

CDR3nt	CDR3aa	abundance	j_gene	d_gene	v_gene
TGCGCCAGCAGCCAAGAAGCTACAGGGGGCAGCGAGCAGTACTTC	CASSQEATGGSEQYF	.	TRBJ2-7	TRBD1	TRBV4-3
TGTGCCAGTAAAAGGGCTAGCGGGGAAGAGACCCAGTACTTC	CASKRASGEETQYF	.	TRBJ2-5	TRBD2	TRBV19
TGTGCCAGCAGCCATAGACAGGGGGCGCGTGAGACCCAGTACTTC	CASSHRQGARETQYF	.	TRBJ2-5	TRBD1	TRBV7-9
TGCGCCAGCAGCCCCGGGACTAACTACAATGAGCAGTTCTTC	CASSPGTNYNEQFF	.	TRBJ2-1	TRBD2	TRBV5-1
TGTGCCAGCACGCTGGGCGGGAGGTACAATGAGCAGTTCTTC	CASTLGGRYNEQFF	.	TRBJ2-1	TRBD2	TRBV2
TGTGCCAGCAGTGAAGCGCTAGCGACCCTCCAAGAGACCCAGTACTTC	CASSEALATLQETQYF	.	TRBJ2-5	.	TRBV2
TGTGCCAGCAGTGAAGAGGAGGGCACCTATGGCTACACCTTC	CASSEEEGTYGYTF	.	TRBJ1-2	.	TRBV6-1
TGTGCCAGCAGCCCCTTCTTGGGACTAGTCCCCTACGAGCAGTACTTC	CASSPFLGLVPYEQYF	.	TRBJ2-7	TRBD2	TRBV7-9
TGTGCCAGCAGTGAGCGTTTTACCGGGACGGCTACCTACGAGCAGTACTTC	CASSERFTGTATYEQYF	.	TRBJ2-7	.	TRBV6-1
TGCGCCAGCAGCCAAGATCGTGTCGGGAGAGGCACAGATACGCAGTATTTT	CASSQDRVGRGTDTQYF	.	TRBJ2-3	.	TRBV4-1
TGCGCCAGCAGCCCCGGGACAGGGGGCTGGACTGAAGCTTTCTTT	CASSPGTGGWTEAFF	.	TRBJ1-1	TRBD1	TRBV10-1
TGTGCCAGCAGGACAGGGGGGAACACTGAAGCTTTCTTT	CASRTGGNTEAFF	.	TRBJ1-1	TRBD1	TRBV27
TGTGCCAGCAGCTGGACGGGTTACAATGAGCAGTTCTTC	CASSWTGYNEQFF	.	TRBJ2-1	.	TRBV7-2
TGTGCCAGCAGCTTAGCCCGGACAGCCCCCCTCTCCTACGAGCAGTACTTC	CASSLARTAPLSYEQYF	.	TRBJ2-7	.	TRBV11-1
TGTGCCATCAGTGAGCCACAGGGAGGAGAGACCCAGTACTTC	CAISEPQGGETQYF	.	TRBJ2-5	.	TRBV10-3
TGTGCCAGCAGCTTAGCGCGGCTACTAGCGCGTGATAATGAGCAGTTCTTC	CASSLARLLARDNEQFF	.	TRBJ2-1	TRBD2	TRBV7-9
TGCAGCGTTGACCTCCCAGACACGACCGGAGAGACCCAGTACTTC	CSVDLPDTTGETQYF	.	TRBJ2-5	.	TRBV29-1
TGTGCCAGCAGGGGATACGAGACCCAGTACTTC	CASRGYETQYF	.	TRBJ2-5	.	TRBV6-1
TGTGCCAGCAGCTCACTATCTTGGCCCGAGCAGTACTTC	CASSSLSWPEQYF	.	TRBJ2-7	.	TRBV7-9
TGCGCCAGCAGCTTCGAAACAGGGTACAATGAGCAGTTCTTC	CASSFETGYNEQFF	once	TRBJ2-1	.	TRBV5-1
TGTGCCAGCAGCTTAATGTTACTGGGGACTCACGAGCAGTACTTC	CASSLMLLGTHEQYF	.	TRBJ2-7	.	TRBV7-9
TGTGCCAGCAGTTTATCGGAGGGACTAGCGGGCGTTAAGGGAAATACGCAGTATTTT	CASSLSEGLAGVKGNTQYF	.	TRBJ2-3	TRBD2	TRBV27
TGTGCCAGCAGCCTTCGGGACAAAACCTACGAGCAGTACTTC	CASSLRDKTYEQYF	.	TRBJ2-7	.	TRBV11-3
TGTGCCAGCAGTAGCGGATGGACCTACGAGCAGTACTTC	CASSSGWTYEQYF	.	TRBJ2-7	.	TRBV5-8
TGTGCCAGCAGTTCCGCCCGCGACCCACAAGAGACCCAGTACTTC	CASSSARDPQETQYF	.	TRBJ2-5	.	TRBV28
TGTGCCAGCAGTCCGCTAGCGGGAGACCACGAGCAGTACTTC	CASSPLAGDHEQYF	.	TRBJ2-7	TRBD2	TRBV6-6
TGTGCCAGCAGCTTAAGCCGACTAGCGGGAGGTCCAGATACGCAGTATTTT	CASSLSRLAGGPDTQYF	.	TRBJ2-3	TRBD2	TRBV7-2
TGTGCCACCAGCAGAGATGGGGGATCCTACAATGAGCAGTTCTTC	CATSRDGGSYNEQFF	.	TRBJ2-1	.	TRBV15